The clone carrying this T cell receptor beta chain was counted a few times. The data belong to a study of control samples from healthy donors and cancer patients. The data were produced by immunoSEQ multiplex PCR, yet TCRdb's version contains in-frame clones alone and is incomplete. This table holds about 150,000 clones, 94% found once. Trimming took 7 bases from V and 2 from J, leaving 11 bases between them. In germline, CDR1 is WNHNN, CDR2 SYGVQD (reference sequence). The CDR3 covers 13 residues. V is TRBV10-1 and J is TRBJ1-1, with D unclear. Sequenced: blood. The origin of this receptor is a woman aged 18-30 years in good health. CDR3 bases: TGCGCCAGCAAAGGTCCGGCTAACACTGAAGCTTTCTTT. This gives the protein CASKGPANTEAFF.